A selection of T cell receptor beta chains follows, all from one sample in a study of blood T cell repertoires in COVID-19. This table comes from immunoSEQ multiplex PCR, and its TCRdb copy is limited to in-frame clones, with some not included. This table has some 530,000 clones, around 85% appearing once. Sequencing was done on a sample of peripheral blood. The receptors were sampled from a human donor in a cohort sampled during active COVID-19. The CDR3 runs from the conserved cysteine through the conserved F or W. Each record gives: J gene, V gene, CDR3 length, D gene, clone size, CDR3 DNA, CDR3 protein. D genes are given only for firm matches. Some rows have no size entry. The others give once, few or many, or a class for an expanded clone.

j_gene: TRBJ2-7; v_gene: TRBV2; len: 14; d_gene: TRBD1; abundance: -; CDR3nt: TGTGCCAGCAGTGGGGACAGGGGGCCCTACGAGCAGTACTTC; CDR3aa: CASSGDRGPYEQYF
j_gene: TRBJ1-5; v_gene: TRBV19; len: 15; d_gene: TRBD1; abundance: -; CDR3nt: TGTGCCAGTAGCCTTACAGGGGCGAGCAATCAGCCCCAGCATTTT; CDR3aa: CASSLTGASNQPQHF
j_gene: TRBJ2-3; v_gene: TRBV11-1; len: 12; d_gene: -; abundance: -; CDR3nt: TGTGCCAGCAGTCGGAGCACAGATACGCAGTATTTT; CDR3aa: CASSRSTDTQYF
j_gene: TRBJ1-1; v_gene: TRBV27; len: 13; d_gene: TRBD1; abundance: -; CDR3nt: TGTGCCAGCAGTTTGGGACAGGGGACAAAAGCTTTCTTT; CDR3aa: CASSLGQGTKAFF
j_gene: TRBJ2-3; v_gene: TRBV5-4; len: 17; d_gene: TRBD2; abundance: -; CDR3nt: TGTGCCAGCAGCTCGGTTTTAGCGGGGGTTAGCACAGATACGCAGTATTTT; CDR3aa: CASSSVLAGVSTDTQYF
j_gene: TRBJ2-1; v_gene: TRBV5-5; len: 15; d_gene: TRBD2; abundance: -; CDR3nt: TGTGCCAGCAGCTGGGGACTAGCGGCCAACAATGAGCAGTTCTTC; CDR3aa: CASSWGLAANNEQFF
j_gene: TRBJ1-2; v_gene: TRBV5-1; len: 13; d_gene: TRBD1; abundance: -; CDR3nt: TGCGCCAGCAGCTTAGGACAGGACTATGGCTACACCTTC; CDR3aa: CASSLGQDYGYTF
j_gene: TRBJ2-2; v_gene: TRBV9; len: 15; d_gene: -; abundance: -; CDR3nt: TGTGCCAGCAGCGTGACGGGAGCGAACACCGGGGAGCTGTTTTTT; CDR3aa: CASSVTGANTGELFF
j_gene: TRBJ1-1; v_gene: TRBV29-1; len: 15; d_gene: TRBD1; abundance: -; CDR3nt: TGCAGCGTTCGACAGGGTAAAGGCCTGAACACTGAAGCTTTCTTT; CDR3aa: CSVRQGKGLNTEAFF
j_gene: TRBJ1-6; v_gene: TRBV6-1; len: 15; d_gene: TRBD1; abundance: -; CDR3nt: TGTGCCAGCAGTGAAGCCACAGGGGGCTACTCACCCCTCCACTTT; CDR3aa: CASSEATGGYSPLHF
j_gene: TRBJ1-4; v_gene: TRBV25-1; len: 16; d_gene: TRBD1; abundance: -; CDR3nt: TGTGCCAGCAGTGACCTTGGGACAGACCTAATGAAAGGGCTGTTTTTT; CDR3aa: CASSDLGTDLMKGLFF
j_gene: TRBJ2-7; v_gene: TRBV29-1; len: 13; d_gene: TRBD2; abundance: once; CDR3nt: TGCAGCGTTGGGACTAGCGGAGCCTACGAGCAGTACTTC; CDR3aa: CSVGTSGAYEQYF
j_gene: TRBJ1-1; v_gene: TRBV5-1; len: 15; d_gene: -; abundance: few; CDR3nt: TGCGCCAGCAGCCGCAGCGACAGGTCCAAATCTGAAGCTTTCTTT; CDR3aa: CASSRSDRSKSEAFF
j_gene: TRBJ2-7; v_gene: TRBV28; len: 14; d_gene: TRBD2; abundance: -; CDR3nt: TGTGCCAGCAGCCTGGGGGACTACTCCTACGAGCAGTACTTC; CDR3aa: CASSLGDYSYEQYF
j_gene: TRBJ1-1; v_gene: TRBV10-3; len: 15; d_gene: TRBD1; abundance: -; CDR3nt: TGTGCCATCAGTGAGTCTGGACAGGGGAACACTGAAGCTTTCTTT; CDR3aa: CAISESGQGNTEAFF
j_gene: TRBJ2-7; v_gene: TRBV19; len: 12; d_gene: -; abundance: -; CDR3nt: TGTGCCAGTAGTATAGTCAGGAACGAGCAGTACTTC; CDR3aa: CASSIVRNEQYF
j_gene: TRBJ1-2; v_gene: TRBV10-2; len: 13; d_gene: -; abundance: -; CDR3nt: TGCGCCAGCAGTGATCGGCAGGGGTATGGCTACACCTTC; CDR3aa: CASSDRQGYGYTF
j_gene: TRBJ1-1; v_gene: TRBV27; len: 14; d_gene: TRBD1; abundance: -; CDR3nt: TGTGCCAGCAGTTTAGGACAGGGATGGACTGAAGCTTTCTTT; CDR3aa: CASSLGQGWTEAFF
j_gene: TRBJ2-7; v_gene: TRBV3-1/TRBV3-2; len: 15; d_gene: TRBD1; abundance: -; CDR3nt: TGTGCCAGCAGCCAAGGTACAGGGGGATTGGACGAGCAGTACTTC; CDR3aa: CASSQGTGGLDEQYF
j_gene: TRBJ2-1; v_gene: TRBV5-1; len: 16; d_gene: -; abundance: -; CDR3nt: TGCGCCAGCAGCCGCGGGGCACCTTCGGTAGGCAATGAGCAGTTCTTC; CDR3aa: CASSRGAPSVGNEQFF
j_gene: TRBJ2-5; v_gene: TRBV4-2; len: 15; d_gene: TRBD2; abundance: -; CDR3nt: TGTGCCAGCAGCCAAGGGGGGGGACCCGACCAGACCCAGTACTTC; CDR3aa: CASSQGGGPDQTQYF
j_gene: TRBJ2-6; v_gene: TRBV19; len: 17; d_gene: TRBD1; abundance: -; CDR3nt: TGTGCCAGTAGAGACCCGGGACAGGGAGCTGGGGCCAACGTCCTGACTTTC; CDR3aa: CASRDPGQGAGANVLTF
j_gene: TRBJ2-4; v_gene: TRBV15; len: 16; d_gene: -; abundance: -; CDR3nt: TGTGCCACCAGCAGAGATAACAGCTTAGCCAAAAACATTCAGTACTTC; CDR3aa: CATSRDNSLAKNIQYF
j_gene: TRBJ2-7; v_gene: TRBV7-3; len: 15; d_gene: TRBD1; abundance: -; CDR3nt: TGTGCCAGCAGCGTAACCGGACAGGGGGCGGCCGAGCAGTACTTC; CDR3aa: CASSVTGQGAAEQYF
j_gene: TRBJ1-1; v_gene: TRBV18; len: 11; d_gene: TRBD1; abundance: -; CDR3nt: TGTGCCAGCTCTCTACAGGGGGAAGCTTTCTTT; CDR3aa: CASSLQGEAFF
j_gene: TRBJ1-1; v_gene: TRBV7-9; len: 14; d_gene: -; abundance: -; CDR3nt: TGTGCCAGCAGCTACTCACTTGCGGCGGGTGAAGCTTTCTTT; CDR3aa: CASSYSLAAGEAFF
j_gene: TRBJ2-1; v_gene: TRBV7-2; len: 19; d_gene: TRBD2; abundance: -; CDR3nt: TGTGCCAGCAGCCGTACCGGGACTAGCGGGAGTAAGCCCTACAATGAGCAGTTCTTC; CDR3aa: CASSRTGTSGSKPYNEQFF
j_gene: TRBJ2-2; v_gene: TRBV7-6; len: 15; d_gene: -; abundance: -; CDR3nt: TGTGCCAGCAGCTTAAAAGGGGAGGACACCGGGGAGCTGTTTTTT; CDR3aa: CASSLKGEDTGELFF
j_gene: TRBJ2-7; v_gene: TRBV7-9; len: 15; d_gene: TRBD2; abundance: -; CDR3nt: TGTGCCAGCAGCTCCCGGGACGGGACTAGAGGGGAGCAGTACTTC; CDR3aa: CASSSRDGTRGEQYF
j_gene: TRBJ2-1; v_gene: TRBV7-6; len: 16; d_gene: TRBD2; abundance: -; CDR3nt: TGTGCCAGCAGCCCCGGGACTACCCGATCCTACAATGAGCAGTTCTTC; CDR3aa: CASSPGTTRSYNEQFF
j_gene: TRBJ2-3; v_gene: TRBV2; len: 15; d_gene: TRBD2; abundance: -; CDR3nt: TGTGCCAGCACGAGGACTAGCGGGAGGGGAGATACGCAGTATTTT; CDR3aa: CASTRTSGRGDTQYF
j_gene: TRBJ2-2; v_gene: TRBV11-2; len: 14; d_gene: -; abundance: -; CDR3nt: TGTGCCAGCACCTCGTTCCGTAACACCGGGGAGCTGTTTTTT; CDR3aa: CASTSFRNTGELFF
j_gene: TRBJ2-1; v_gene: TRBV28; len: 15; d_gene: -; abundance: -; CDR3nt: TGTGCCAGCAGTTCGGTGCTACCCCGAGGAAATGAGCAGTTCTTC; CDR3aa: CASSSVLPRGNEQFF
j_gene: TRBJ2-1; v_gene: TRBV24-1; len: 15; d_gene: -; abundance: -; CDR3nt: TGTGCCACCAGTGATCCACTAGCAGGCCGTTCGCGGCAGTTCTTC; CDR3aa: CATSDPLAGRSRQFF
j_gene: TRBJ1-2; v_gene: TRBV19; len: 18; d_gene: -; abundance: -; CDR3nt: TGTGCCAGTAGTGCGATCGGACAGACTGTATTCTCTAACTATGGCTACACCTTC; CDR3aa: CASSAIGQTVFSNYGYTF
j_gene: TRBJ2-1; v_gene: TRBV6-5; len: 16; d_gene: -; abundance: -; CDR3nt: TGTGCCAGCAGTTACTCGGGGGCAGGGGCCTACAATGAGCAGTTCTTC; CDR3aa: CASSYSGAGAYNEQFF
j_gene: TRBJ1-5; v_gene: TRBV10-2; len: 14; d_gene: -; abundance: few; CDR3nt: TGCGCCAGCAGTGAGCCCCAGGTTAATCAGCCCCAGCATTTT; CDR3aa: CASSEPQVNQPQHF
j_gene: TRBJ1-4; v_gene: TRBV6-5; len: 13; d_gene: -; abundance: -; CDR3nt: TGTGCCAGCAGCAGGCAGTCTAATGAAAAACTGTTTTTT; CDR3aa: CASSRQSNEKLFF
j_gene: TRBJ1-2; v_gene: TRBV6-5; len: 15; d_gene: TRBD1; abundance: -; CDR3nt: TGTGCCAGCAGGGGCAGACAGGGGGGCGACTATGGCTACACCTTC; CDR3aa: CASRGRQGGDYGYTF
j_gene: TRBJ1-1; v_gene: TRBV5-1; len: 15; d_gene: -; abundance: -; CDR3nt: TGCGCCAGCAGCTTGGCGGGAGGGCGGGACACTGAAGCTTTCTTT; CDR3aa: CASSLAGGRDTEAFF
j_gene: TRBJ1-1; v_gene: TRBV29-1; len: 12; d_gene: TRBD1; abundance: once; CDR3nt: TGCAGCGTCCAGGACAGGGAGACTGAAGCTTTCTTT; CDR3aa: CSVQDRETEAFF
j_gene: TRBJ1-1; v_gene: TRBV29-1; len: 12; d_gene: -; abundance: -; CDR3nt: TGCAGCTTTCGTCGGGATCCTAGTTCAACTTTCTTT; CDR3aa: CSFRRDPSSTFF
j_gene: TRBJ2-5; v_gene: TRBV11-1; len: 16; d_gene: -; abundance: -; CDR3nt: TGTGCCAGCAGCTCTCCGACTAGAGCACCCCAAGAGACCCAGTACTTC; CDR3aa: CASSSPTRAPQETQYF
j_gene: TRBJ2-1; v_gene: TRBV30; len: 13; d_gene: -; abundance: -; CDR3nt: TGTGCCTGGAGTGTGGCGGGCCCTAGGGAGCAGTTCTTC; CDR3aa: CAWSVAGPREQFF
j_gene: TRBJ1-4; v_gene: TRBV7-2; len: 16; d_gene: TRBD1; abundance: -; CDR3nt: TGTGCCAGCAACCTCGGTTATGGGACAGGGGATGAAAAACTGTTTTTT; CDR3aa: CASNLGYGTGDEKLFF
j_gene: TRBJ2-2; v_gene: TRBV19; len: 13; d_gene: -; abundance: -; CDR3nt: TGTGCCAGTAGTATACAGGTCGCCGGGGAGCTGTTTTTT; CDR3aa: CASSIQVAGELFF
j_gene: TRBJ1-1; v_gene: TRBV5-1; len: 15; d_gene: -; abundance: once; CDR3nt: TGCGCCAGCAGCTGGAGGACGAACATGAACACTGAAGCTTTCTTT; CDR3aa: CASSWRTNMNTEAFF
j_gene: TRBJ2-7; v_gene: TRBV28; len: 18; d_gene: TRBD2; abundance: -; CDR3nt: TGTGCCAGCAGTTTTTCAGGGGGACTAGCGGGATCTTCCTACGAGCAGTACTTC; CDR3aa: CASSFSGGLAGSSYEQYF
j_gene: TRBJ1-5; v_gene: TRBV19; len: 16; d_gene: -; abundance: -; CDR3nt: TGTGCCAGTAGTGGGAACAGGGAACGGAGCAATCAGCCCCAGCATTTT; CDR3aa: CASSGNRERSNQPQHF
j_gene: TRBJ2-7; v_gene: TRBV10-3; len: 14; d_gene: TRBD1; abundance: once; CDR3nt: TGTGCCATCAATCCAGGGGGCGGATCCTACGAGCAGTACTTC; CDR3aa: CAINPGGGSYEQYF
j_gene: TRBJ1-5; v_gene: TRBV30; len: 15; d_gene: TRBD1; abundance: -; CDR3nt: TGTGCCTGGACCCCAGGACAGGGCCTCCGCCAGCCCCAGCATTTT; CDR3aa: CAWTPGQGLRQPQHF
j_gene: TRBJ1-2; v_gene: TRBV5-1; len: 14; d_gene: TRBD1; abundance: few; CDR3nt: TGCGCCAGCAGCGTTGAGGGGGCAAGCTATGGCTACACCTTC; CDR3aa: CASSVEGASYGYTF
j_gene: TRBJ2-5; v_gene: TRBV5-8; len: 16; d_gene: TRBD2; abundance: -; CDR3nt: TGTGCCAGCAGCTTGGTTCTGCGGGGGGGGAGAGAGACCCAGTACTTC; CDR3aa: CASSLVLRGGRETQYF
j_gene: TRBJ2-7; v_gene: TRBV4-1; len: 16; d_gene: TRBD1; abundance: -; CDR3nt: TGCGCCAGCAGCCAAGAGCCGGGACAGGTGACCCACGAGCAGTACTTC; CDR3aa: CASSQEPGQVTHEQYF
j_gene: TRBJ2-4; v_gene: TRBV19; len: 18; d_gene: TRBD1; abundance: -; CDR3nt: TGTGCCAGTAGTATAGATCGTCCGGGACAGGGCGGCAAAAACATTCAGTACTTC; CDR3aa: CASSIDRPGQGGKNIQYF
j_gene: TRBJ2-1; v_gene: TRBV28; len: 12; d_gene: -; abundance: -; CDR3nt: TGTGCCAGCAGTTCGTTTAGTGATGAGCAGTTCTTC; CDR3aa: CASSSFSDEQFF
j_gene: TRBJ2-3; v_gene: TRBV5-1; len: 16; d_gene: TRBD2; abundance: -; CDR3nt: TGCGCCAGCAGCTATCTAGCGGGAGACTCTACAGATACGCAGTATTTT; CDR3aa: CASSYLAGDSTDTQYF
j_gene: TRBJ2-5; v_gene: TRBV3-1/TRBV3-2; len: 13; d_gene: -; abundance: -; CDR3nt: TGTGCCAGCAGCCAAGTAAGCAGGGAGACCCAGTACTTC; CDR3aa: CASSQVSRETQYF
j_gene: TRBJ2-1; v_gene: TRBV10-1; len: 15; d_gene: TRBD1; abundance: -; CDR3nt: TGCGCCAGCAGTGAAGGTTTGGACAGGGGGTATGAGCAGTTCTTC; CDR3aa: CASSEGLDRGYEQFF
j_gene: TRBJ1-5; v_gene: TRBV4-2; len: 13; d_gene: -; abundance: -; CDR3nt: TGTGCCAGCAGCCCAGGCATGGATCAGCCCCAGCATTTT; CDR3aa: CASSPGMDQPQHF